In its sample, the clone carrying this T cell receptor beta chain was seen once. Its antigen is unidentified. The data stem from a study of siplizumab effects on memory and regulatory T cells. Overall study results and limits: It was never confirmed that proliferating Tregs from siplizumab cultures were suppressive. Unstimulated subsets were the mapping target of only a minor fraction of alloreactive clones. The apparent diversity of naive T cells exceeded that of memory cells, and naive T cells seemed to make a major contribution to the alloresponse.

Every sample had 80,000 to 100,000 of its TCR templates assayed. Clones were sequenced by immunoSEQ multiplex PCR, and TCRdb holds only the in-frame ones, with some missing. Altogether some 100,000 clones are present, around 90% being singletons, with the ten largest covering approximately 0.66%. Material: Tregs sorted from blood. The TCR sequence derives from a human donor in good health.

In nucleotides, the CDR3 is TGTGCCAGCAGTTACTCGATTGGGGCAAACGGCTACACCTTC. It translates to CASSYSIGANGYTF. The chain couples TRBV6-9 to TRBJ1-2; weak D call: TRBD1 (5 bases). Germline CDR1 is MNHGY and CDR2 is SVAAGI. V was pared by 3 bases and J by 8 bases, with 16 bases between. This CDR3 is built from 14 residues.